This T cell receptor beta chain was obtained from a study of cytotoxic CD8 clonotypes in ibrutinib-treated CLL. Profiled with immunoSEQ multiplex PCR; TCRdb holds only in-frame clones, not every one. Of 130,000 to 150,000 clones listed, about four fifths were seen once; the top ten hold more than 10%. V was pared by 3 bases and J by 5 bases, with 1 base of the junction left unmatched. This CDR3 is built from 15 residues. CDR1 is SGHTA, CDR2 FQGNSA, per germline. The TCR comes from a human donor with chronic lymphocytic leukemia. This chain uses TRBV7-2 with TRBJ2-1; 13 bases match TRBD2. Sequencing was performed on PBMCs, taken after 12 months of ibrutinib treatment. The CDR3 here is CASSLGLAGNNEQFF. The CDR3 DNA is TGTGCCAGCAGCTTGGGACTAGCGGGGAACAATGAGCAGTTCTTC.